These 17 T cell receptor beta chains were all obtained from the same sample, sequenced in a study of blood T cell repertoires in COVID-19. Produced via immunoSEQ multiplex PCR; TCRdb's table is partial and in-frame only. The sample lists 40,000 to 60,000 clones, roughly 86% occurring once. The sample consisted of peripheral blood. The receptor source for this set is a human donor in a cohort sampled during active COVID-19.

This sequence joins TRBV3-1 (or the pseudogene TRBV3-2) and TRBJ2-1; no clear D gene. This CDR3 region has 15 residues. V dropped 4 bases and J dropped 0 bases, with 10 bases sitting between them. The germline CDR1 and CDR2 sequences are LGHDT and YNNKEL (reference sequence). CDR3 coding DNA: TGTGCCAGCAGCCCCAGCGATCGCTCCTACAATGAGCAGTTCTTC. Its protein product is CASSPSDRSYNEQFF.

This chain joins TRBV27 and TRBJ2-1; 9 bases are a match to TRBD1. V lost 4 bases, J lost 6 bases, and 10 bases stayed unmatched. The CDR3 is made up of 16 amino acids. CDR1 and CDR2 (germline): MNHEY, SMNVEV (reference sequence). CDR3 DNA: TGTGCCAGCAGTTCGGACAGGGGTGGGTTCGGCAATGAGCAGTTCTTC. This gives the protein CASSSDRGGFGNEQFF.

The chain employs TRBV19 and TRBJ2-7; D is unresolved. Looked up from germline, CDR1 is LNHDA and CDR2 is SQIVND (reference sequence). V dropped 3 bases and J dropped 3 bases, with 12 bases sitting between them. The CDR3 runs to 14 residues. CDR3: CASSIWVGRYEQYF. The CDR3 bases are TGTGCCAGTAGTATTTGGGTGGGCCGCTACGAGCAGTACTTC.

Remarks on this clone: One end of the junction is discordant with germline, which a read error may explain. The chain recombines TRBV9 with TRBJ2-2, with 8 bases fitting TRBD1. CDR1 and CDR2 from the germline V gene are SGDLS and YYNGEE. The CDR3 covers 17 residues. CDR3 DNA: TGTGCCAGCACCGTATCCGACAGGGGCCGAACCCCCGGGGAGCTGTTTTTT. This codes for CASTVSDRGRTPGELFF.

The gene calls are TRBV29-1 and TRBJ1-4, with 7 bases aligning to TRBD1. Germline V gene sequence: CDR1 SQVTM, CDR2 ANQGSEA. The CDR3 runs to 12 residues. V lost 7 bases, J lost 4 bases, and 3 bases stayed unmatched. CDR3 in amino acids: CSAQGGNEKLFF. In nucleotides, the CDR3 is TGCAGCGCCCAGGGGGGTAATGAAAAACTGTTTTTT.

The rearrangement uses TRBV6-5 and TRBJ2-5; D perhaps matches TRBD1 (6 bases). The germline V and J ends were trimmed by 5 bases and 2 bases, with 12 bases remaining between them. The CDR3 is 14 amino acids. Germline CDR1 reads MNHEY; CDR2 reads SVGAGI. DNA of the CDR3: TGTGCCAGCAGTACGCACAGGGAGCAAGAGACCCAGTACTTC. Its translation: CASSTHREQETQYF.

This chain uses TRBV7-2 with TRBJ2-7; 10 nucleotides line up with TRBD2. This CDR3 is built from 14 residues. The V segment lost 2 bases and the J segment 6 bases; nucleotides outside the gene matches: 4. Germline loops: CDR1 SGHTA, CDR2 FQGNSA. The CDR3 spells CASSLLAGASEQYF. DNA for the CDR3: TGTGCCAGCAGCTTACTAGCGGGAGCGTCCGAGCAGTACTTC.

The chain couples TRBV5-1 to TRBJ2-7, with 9 bases matching TRBD1. CDR1 SGHRS and CDR2 YFSETQ come from the germline V gene. The CDR3 totals 15 residues. J lost 3 bases, V lost 2 bases, and 6 bases had no gene match. CDR3 DNA sequence: TGCGCCAGCAGCTTTCGGACAGGGGAGGGCTACGAGCAGTACTTC. This translates into CASSFRTGEGYEQYF.

This clone has a single count. The chain employs TRBV3-1 (or the pseudogene TRBV3-2) and TRBJ2-4; the D is unclear. V dropped 6 bases and J dropped 0 bases, with 6 bases sitting between them. The germline CDR1 and CDR2 sequences are LGHDT and YNNKEL (reference sequence). The CDR3 contains 13 residues. The CDR3 loop reads CASSPRAKNIQYF. Here the CDR3 DNA reads TGTGCCAGCAGTCCCAGAGCCAAAAACATTCAGTACTTC.

This clone was counted only a few times. V is TRBV3-1 (or the pseudogene TRBV3-2) and J is TRBJ2-1; the match to TRBD2 covers 7 bases. Germline assignment: CDR1 LGHDT and CDR2 YNNKEL (reference sequence). The junction had 8 bases not matched to a gene; V was cut back by 1 base and J by 5 bases. The CDR3 has 16 residues. CDR3: CASSQAPSGAHNEQFF. The CDR3 DNA sequence: TGTGCCAGCAGCCAAGCGCCCAGCGGGGCCCACAATGAGCAGTTCTTC.

This chain joins TRBV7-2 and TRBJ2-3; 10 nucleotides align to TRBD2. Trimming took 6 bases from V and 3 from J; bases not matched to a gene: 9. Germline V gene sequence: CDR1 SGHTA, CDR2 FQGNSA. The CDR3 is 16 amino acids. In DNA form, the CDR3 reads TGTGCCAGCAGTCGGACTAGCGGTGAGGGGACAGATACGCAGTATTTT. This sequence encodes CASSRTSGEGTDTQYF. The full variable domain, its missing parts supplied by reference TRBV7-2 and TRBJ2-3, is GAGVSQSPSNKVTEKGKDVELRCDPISGHTALYWYRQSLGQGLEFLIYFQGNSAPDKSGLPSDRFSAERTGGSVSTLTIQRTQQEDSAVYLCASSRTSGEGTDTQYFGPGTRLTVL.

J is TRBJ2-7 and V is TRBV7-9, with D unresolved. The germline V gene has CDR1 SEHNR and CDR2 FQNEAQ (reference sequence). CDR3 length: 12 amino acids. V lost 3 bases and J lost 1, with 4 bases in between. The CDR3 sequence: CASSLQSYEQYF. CDR3 nucleotides: TGTGCCAGCAGCTTGCAGTCCTACGAGCAGTACTTC. Looking up the rest from reference TRBV7-9 and TRBJ2-7 gives the full variable domain: DTGVSQNPRHKITKRGQNVTFRCDPISEHNRLYWYRQTLGQGPEFLTYFQNEAQLEKSRLLSDRFSAERPKGSFSTLEIQRTEQGDSAMYLCASSLQSYEQYFGPGTRLTVT.

V gene TRBV27 combines with J gene TRBJ2-7; 11 bases fit TRBD2. V trimming: 6 bases; J trimming: 3 bases; junction bases outside the gene matches: 7. The germline gives CDR1 MNHEY, CDR2 SMNVEV (reference sequence). The CDR3 totals 15 residues. CDR3 in DNA: TGTGCCAGCAGAGCAACCGGGACTAGCGGCTACGAGCAGTACTTC. Translated: CASRATGTSGYEQYF.

The CDR3 sequence is CASSLVLGAPYEQYF. The CDR3 nucleotides read TGTGCCAGCAGCTTAGTACTCGGAGCGCCCTACGAGCAGTACTTC. V and J are TRBV7-9 and TRBJ2-7; no clear D gene. CDR1 SEHNR and CDR2 FQNEAQ come from the germline V gene (reference sequence). Trimming cost V 1 base and J 2 bases, with 12 bases left between them. The CDR3 runs to 15 residues.

V usage is TRBV10-2 and J usage is TRBJ2-7; TRBD2 agrees at 8 bases. Per the germline V gene, CDR1 is WSHSY and CDR2 is SAAADI. The CDR3 is made up of 16 amino acids. V shed 4 bases, J shed 4 bases, and the junction held 12 bases outside the gene matches. The CDR3 DNA sequence: TGCGCCAGCAGTGCCCGCGGGAGCGGCGGGAGGTACGAGCAGTACTTC. It translates to CASSARGSGGRYEQYF.

This chain uses TRBV5-1 with TRBJ2-7; 9 bases are a match to TRBD2. The V and J ends lost 0 bases and 2 bases, in that order; junction bases with no gene match: 3. This CDR3 region has 15 residues. The germline gives CDR1 SGHRS, CDR2 YFSETQ. In DNA, the CDR3 is TGCGCCAGCAGCTTGGAAGCGGGGGGTCCCTACGAGCAGTACTTC. Its translation: CASSLEAGGPYEQYF.

The CDR3 coding sequence is TGTGCCAGCGCCAGGGGCGTAGCCAAAAACATTCAGTACTTC. Its protein is CASARGVAKNIQYF. V and J are TRBV9 and TRBJ2-4; the D gene is possibly TRBD1 (6 bases). CDR1 is SGDLS, CDR2 YYNGEE, per germline. CDR3 size: 14 residues. Between the trimmed V and J ends, which lost 7 bases and 0 bases, there was a span of 11 bases.